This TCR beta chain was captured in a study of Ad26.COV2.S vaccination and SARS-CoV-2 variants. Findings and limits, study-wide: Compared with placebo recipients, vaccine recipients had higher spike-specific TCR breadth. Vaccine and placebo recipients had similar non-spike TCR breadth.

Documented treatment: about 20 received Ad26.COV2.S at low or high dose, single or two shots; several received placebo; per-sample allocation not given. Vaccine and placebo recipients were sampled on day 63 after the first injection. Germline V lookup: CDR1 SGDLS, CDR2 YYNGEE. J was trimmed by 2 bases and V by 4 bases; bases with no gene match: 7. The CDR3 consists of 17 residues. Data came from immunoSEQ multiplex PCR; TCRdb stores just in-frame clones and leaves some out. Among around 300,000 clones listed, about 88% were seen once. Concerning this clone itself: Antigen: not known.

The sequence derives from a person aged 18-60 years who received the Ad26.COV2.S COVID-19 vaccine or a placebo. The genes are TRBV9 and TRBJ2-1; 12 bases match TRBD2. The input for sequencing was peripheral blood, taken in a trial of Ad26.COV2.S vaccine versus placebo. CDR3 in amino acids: CASSTKRTSGAYNEQFF. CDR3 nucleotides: TGTGCCAGCAGCACCAAACGGACTAGCGGGGCCTACAATGAGCAGTTCTTC.